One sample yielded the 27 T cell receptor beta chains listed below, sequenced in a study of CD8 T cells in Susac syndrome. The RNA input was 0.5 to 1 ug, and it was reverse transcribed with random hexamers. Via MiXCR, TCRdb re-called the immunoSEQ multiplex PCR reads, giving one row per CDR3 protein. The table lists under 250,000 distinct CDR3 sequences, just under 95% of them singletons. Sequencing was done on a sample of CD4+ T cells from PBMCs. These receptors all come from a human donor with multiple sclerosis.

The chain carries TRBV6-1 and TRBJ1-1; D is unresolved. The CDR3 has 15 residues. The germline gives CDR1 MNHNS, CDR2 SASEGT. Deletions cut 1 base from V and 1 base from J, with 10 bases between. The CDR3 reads CASSEGHLPNTEAFF. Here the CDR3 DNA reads TGTGCCAGCAGTGAAGGTCACCTCCCGAACACTGAAGCTTTCTTT.

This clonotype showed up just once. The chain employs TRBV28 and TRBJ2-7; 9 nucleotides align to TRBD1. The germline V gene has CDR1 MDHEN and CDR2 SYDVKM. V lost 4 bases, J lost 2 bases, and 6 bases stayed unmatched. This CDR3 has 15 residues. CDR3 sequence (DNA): TGTGCCAGCAGTTCACCGGGACAGGGTCCCTACGAGCAGTACTTC. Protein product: CASSSPGQGPYEQYF.

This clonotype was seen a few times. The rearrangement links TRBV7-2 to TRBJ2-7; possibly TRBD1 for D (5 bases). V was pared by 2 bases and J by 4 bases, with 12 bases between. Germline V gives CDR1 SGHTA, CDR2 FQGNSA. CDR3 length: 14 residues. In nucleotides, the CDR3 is TGTGCCAGCAGCTTACCGCTGGGGCGATACGAGCAGTACTTC. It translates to CASSLPLGRYEQYF.

CDR3 loop: CASSRGDAETQYF. The DNA for the CDR3 is TGCGCCAGCAGCCGCGGGGACGCCGAGACCCAGTACTTC. The chain carries TRBV4-1 and TRBJ2-5; the D gene is possibly TRBD2 (6 bases). In germline, CDR1 is MGHRA, CDR2 YSYEKL. Trimming took off 4 bases at V and 5 bases at J, with 11 bases between the two ends. The CDR3 is 13 amino acids.

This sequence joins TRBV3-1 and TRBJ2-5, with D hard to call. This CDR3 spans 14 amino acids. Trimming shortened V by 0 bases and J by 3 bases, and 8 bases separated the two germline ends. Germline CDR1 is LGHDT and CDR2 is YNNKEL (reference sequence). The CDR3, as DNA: TGTGCCAGCAGCCAAGATCGGTTCGAAGAGACCCAGTACTTC. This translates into CASSQDRFEETQYF.

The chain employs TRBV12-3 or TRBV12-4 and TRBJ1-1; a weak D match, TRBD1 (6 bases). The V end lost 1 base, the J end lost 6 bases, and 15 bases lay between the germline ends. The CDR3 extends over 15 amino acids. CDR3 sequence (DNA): TGTGCCAGCAGTTTAGGAACAGGGTGGTATTCTGAAGCTTTCTTT. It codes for CASSLGTGWYSEAFF.

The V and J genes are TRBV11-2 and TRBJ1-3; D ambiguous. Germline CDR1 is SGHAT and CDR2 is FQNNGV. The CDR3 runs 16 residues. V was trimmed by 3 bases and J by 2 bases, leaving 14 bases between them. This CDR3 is CASSFGRINTGNTIYF. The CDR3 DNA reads TGTGCCAGCAGCTTTGGGAGGATCAATACTGGAAACACCATATATTTT.

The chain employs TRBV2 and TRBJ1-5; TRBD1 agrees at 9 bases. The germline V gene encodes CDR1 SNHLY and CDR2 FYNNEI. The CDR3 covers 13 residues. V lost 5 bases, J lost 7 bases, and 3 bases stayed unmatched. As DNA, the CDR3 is TGTGCCAGCAGTCAGGGACAGGGACAGCCCCAGCATTTT. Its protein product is CASSQGQGQPQHF. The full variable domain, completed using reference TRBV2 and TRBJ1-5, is EPEVTQTPSHQVTQMGQEVILRCVPISNHLYFYWYRQILGQKVEFLVSFYNNEISEKSEIFDDQFSVERPDGSNFTLKIRSTKLEDSAMYFCASSQGQGQPQHFGDGTRLSIL.

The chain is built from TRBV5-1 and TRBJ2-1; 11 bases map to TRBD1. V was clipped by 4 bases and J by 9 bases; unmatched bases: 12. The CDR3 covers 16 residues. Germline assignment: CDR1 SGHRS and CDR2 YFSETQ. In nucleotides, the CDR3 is TGCGCCAGCAGCCCAGGCCGGACAGGGGGCTTAGGTGAGCAGTTCTTC. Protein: CASSPGRTGGLGEQFF.

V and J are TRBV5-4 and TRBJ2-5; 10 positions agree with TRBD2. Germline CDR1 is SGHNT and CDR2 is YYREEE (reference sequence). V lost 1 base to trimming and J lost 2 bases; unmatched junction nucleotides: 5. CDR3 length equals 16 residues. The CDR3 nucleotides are TGTGCCAGCAGCTTGACTAGCGGGACCAGGCAAGAGACCCAGTACTTC. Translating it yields CASSLTSGTRQETQYF.

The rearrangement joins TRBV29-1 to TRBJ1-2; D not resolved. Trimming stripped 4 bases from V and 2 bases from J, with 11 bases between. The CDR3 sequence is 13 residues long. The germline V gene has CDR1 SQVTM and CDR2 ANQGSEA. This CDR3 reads CSVGRSVNYGYTF. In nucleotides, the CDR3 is TGCAGCGTTGGGCGGTCCGTCAACTATGGCTACACCTTC.

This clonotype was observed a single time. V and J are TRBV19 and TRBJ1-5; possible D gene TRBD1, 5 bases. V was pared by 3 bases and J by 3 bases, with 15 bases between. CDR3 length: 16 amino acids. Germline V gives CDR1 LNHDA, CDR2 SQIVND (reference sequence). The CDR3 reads CASSMGGGSPNQPQHF. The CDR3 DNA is TGTGCCAGTAGTATGGGTGGGGGAAGCCCCAATCAGCCCCAGCATTTT.

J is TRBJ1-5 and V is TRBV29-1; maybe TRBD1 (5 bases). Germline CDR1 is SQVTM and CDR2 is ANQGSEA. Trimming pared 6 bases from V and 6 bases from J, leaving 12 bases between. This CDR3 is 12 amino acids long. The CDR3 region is CSVGGDGQPQHF. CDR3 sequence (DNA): TGCAGCGTGGGAGGGGATGGTCAGCCCCAGCATTTT.

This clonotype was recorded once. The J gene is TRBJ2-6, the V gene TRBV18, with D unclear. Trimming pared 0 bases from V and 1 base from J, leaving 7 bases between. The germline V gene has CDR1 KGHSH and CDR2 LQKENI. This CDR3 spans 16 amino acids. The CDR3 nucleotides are TGTGCCAGCTCACCACCGTTTATATCTGGGGCCAACGTCCTGACTTTC. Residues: CASSPPFISGANVLTF.

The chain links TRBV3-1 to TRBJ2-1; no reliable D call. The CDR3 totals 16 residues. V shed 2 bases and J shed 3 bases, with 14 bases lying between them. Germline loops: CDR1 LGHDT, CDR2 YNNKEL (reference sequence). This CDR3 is CASSQILNPIYNEQFF. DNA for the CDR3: TGTGCCAGCAGCCAAATCTTAAACCCGATCTACAATGAGCAGTTCTTC.

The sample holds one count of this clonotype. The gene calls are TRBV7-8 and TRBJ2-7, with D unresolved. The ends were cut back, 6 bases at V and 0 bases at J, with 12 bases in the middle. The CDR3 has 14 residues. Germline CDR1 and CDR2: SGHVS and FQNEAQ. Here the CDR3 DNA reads TGTGCCAGCAGAATGATCCCCAGCTCCTACGAGCAGTACGTC. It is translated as CASRMIPSSYEQYV.

CDR3 coding DNA: TGTGCCAGCAGGAAAAACAGCGTTTACACCGGGGAGCTGTTTTTT. Amino acid sequence: CASRKNSVYTGELFF. V usage is TRBV27 and J usage is TRBJ2-2; D call uncertain. This CDR3 has 15 residues. Germline assignment: CDR1 MNHEY and CDR2 SMNVEV (reference sequence). Trimming cost V 6 bases and J 3 bases, with 14 bases left between them.

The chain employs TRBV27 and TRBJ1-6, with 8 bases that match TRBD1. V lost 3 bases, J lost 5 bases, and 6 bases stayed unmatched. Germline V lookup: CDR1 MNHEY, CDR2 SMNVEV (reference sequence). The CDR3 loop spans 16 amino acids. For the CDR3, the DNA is TGTGCCAGCAGTTTCTCGACAGGGGCCGATAATTCACCCCTCCACTTT. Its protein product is CASSFSTGADNSPLHF.

The CDR3 nucleotides are TGTGCCTGGAGTCTCGGACGTAATGAAAAACTGTTTTTT. It encodes CAWSLGRNEKLFF. The chain links TRBV30 to TRBJ1-4; D remains unclear. Germline V lookup: CDR1 GTSNPN, CDR2 SVGIG (reference sequence). The CDR3 consists of 13 residues. Trimming took 2 bases from V and 4 from J, leaving 8 bases between them.

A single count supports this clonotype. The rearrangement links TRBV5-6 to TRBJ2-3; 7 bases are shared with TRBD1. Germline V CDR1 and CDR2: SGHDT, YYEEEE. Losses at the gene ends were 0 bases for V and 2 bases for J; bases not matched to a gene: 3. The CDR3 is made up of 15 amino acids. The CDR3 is CASSLETGYTDTQYF. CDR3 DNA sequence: TGTGCCAGCAGCTTGGAGACAGGGTACACAGATACGCAGTATTTT.

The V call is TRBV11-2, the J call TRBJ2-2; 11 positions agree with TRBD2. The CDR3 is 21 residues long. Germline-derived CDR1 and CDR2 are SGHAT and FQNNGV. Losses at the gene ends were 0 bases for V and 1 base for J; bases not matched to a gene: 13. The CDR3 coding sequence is TGTGCCAGCAGCTTAGATCTGTGGCTAGCGGGAGGACAAGAGAACACCGGGGAGCTGTTTTTT. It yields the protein CASSLDLWLAGGQENTGELFF.

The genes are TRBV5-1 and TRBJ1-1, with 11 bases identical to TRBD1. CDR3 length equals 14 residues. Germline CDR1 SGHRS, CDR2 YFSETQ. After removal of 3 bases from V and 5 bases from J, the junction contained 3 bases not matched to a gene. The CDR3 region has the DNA TGCGCCAGCAGCTCGGGACAGGGGGTAACTGAAGCTTTCTTT. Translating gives CASSSGQGVTEAFF.

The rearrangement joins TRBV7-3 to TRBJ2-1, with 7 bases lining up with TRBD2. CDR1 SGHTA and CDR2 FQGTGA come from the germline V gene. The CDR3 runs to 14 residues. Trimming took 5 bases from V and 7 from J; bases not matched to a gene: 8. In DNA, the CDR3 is TGTGCCAGCAGCCTGGGGCGGGGGACTAATGAGCAGTTCTTC. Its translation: CASSLGRGTNEQFF.

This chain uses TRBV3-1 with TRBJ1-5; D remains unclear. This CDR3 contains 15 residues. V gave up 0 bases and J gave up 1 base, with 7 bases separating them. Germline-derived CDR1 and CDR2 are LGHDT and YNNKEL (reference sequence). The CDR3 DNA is TGTGCCAGCAGCCAAGATCACGGGAGCAATCAGCCCCAGCATTTT. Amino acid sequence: CASSQDHGSNQPQHF.

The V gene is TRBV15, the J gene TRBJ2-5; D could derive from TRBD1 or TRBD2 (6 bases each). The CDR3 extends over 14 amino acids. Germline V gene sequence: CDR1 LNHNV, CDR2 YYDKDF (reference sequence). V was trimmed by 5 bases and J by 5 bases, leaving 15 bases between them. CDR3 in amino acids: CATSPSGGRETQYF. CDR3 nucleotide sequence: TGTGCCACCAGCCCCTCCGGGGGCCGGGAGACCCAGTACTTC.

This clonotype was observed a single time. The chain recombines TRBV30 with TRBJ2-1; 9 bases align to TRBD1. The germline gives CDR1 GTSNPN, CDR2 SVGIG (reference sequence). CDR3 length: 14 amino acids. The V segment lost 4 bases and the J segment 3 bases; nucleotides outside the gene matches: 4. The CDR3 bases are TGTGCCTGGAAGAGGGACAGGGTCTACAATGAGCAGTTCTTC. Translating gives CAWKRDRVYNEQFF.

For the CDR3, the DNA is TGCAGTGCTACCGACAGGGACACAGATACGCAGTATTTT. It translates to CSATDRDTDTQYF. V gene TRBV20-1 combines with J gene TRBJ2-3, with 7 bases identical to TRBD1. The V and J ends lost 4 bases and 2 bases, in that order; junction bases with no gene match: 3. The CDR3 runs 13 residues. CDR1 and CDR2 from the germline V gene are DFQATT and SNEGSKA (reference sequence).